The present TCR beta chain was sequenced within a study of beta chain features in type 1 diabetes. The whole isolated RNA underwent reverse transcription, so sequencing captured expressed TCRB transcripts. Clones were sequenced by immunoSEQ multiplex PCR, and TCRdb holds only the in-frame ones, with some missing. The repertoire includes about 220,000 clones, roughly 10% of them detected once, and about 1.2% sits in the top ten. V was shortened by 5 bases and J by 3 bases, with 11 bases between the two germline ends. Germline CDR1 reads SGHTA; CDR2 reads FQGNSA. The CDR3 is made up of 13 amino acids. Study conclusions and caveats: Moderate yet significant TCRB CDR3 shortening was seen in Type 1 diabetes patients in all four CD4+ subsets. Equally in patients and controls, PCR might preferentially amplify shorter templates.

Regarding this clone: Its antigen is unidentified.

This TCR derives from a man aged 18 to 35 in good health. The V and J genes are TRBV7-2 and TRBJ2-7; D gene ambiguous. The sequencing sample was made of central memory CD4+ T cells from blood. The CDR3 loop is CASSPGPNYEQYF. DNA of the CDR3: TGTGCCAGCAGCCCGGGCCCCAACTACGAGCAGTACTTC.